A selection of T cell receptor beta chains follows, all from one sample in a study of identical twins. MiXCR, applied by TCRdb to the 5' RACE reads, yields one record per CDR3 protein. Seen here are 450,000 or so distinct CDR3 sequences, over 12% observed once, and the top ten hold 0.4% to 0.55%. The same specimen was also included in a second study, on yellow fever vaccine responses in identical twins.

The sample comprised CD4+ T cells sorted from blood. These receptors came from a young woman in good health. CDR3s include the opening cysteine and the closing phenylalanine or tryptophan.

v_call cdr3_aa
TRBV4-3 CASSKTSDPLDTQYF
TRBV11-3 CASSLAASTDTQYF
TRBV7-9 CASSDQGRDQPQHF
TRBV6-2/TRBV6-3 CASSYAGQGQTQYF
TRBV4-3 CASSQEGAGEIGGELFF
TRBV15 CATSRDGRVESPLHF
TRBV11-1 CASSLWGTGEQYF
TRBV2 CASSDFRDRSSYEQYF
TRBV20-1 CSASQASYGYTF
TRBV6-1 CASTTGQSLGEQYF
TRBV5-6 CASSDWRGAAKNIQYF
TRBV20-1 CSAQSQPGGTGELFF
TRBV18 CASSPPKAGGPKETQYF
TRBV11-2 CASSLRTSGSPFTDTQYF
TRBV2 CASSSLEGLAGINEQFF
TRBV2 CASRPESTGEAFF
TRBV20-1 CSAPTGGVTQYF
TRBV28 CASSLRGPATKQYF
TRBV11-2 CASSPRPQQGVSYNEQFF
TRBV24-1 CATSDLNPQETQYF
TRBV7-3 CASSSSTGGEQHF
TRBV27 CASRRTSGSSNEQYF
TRBV7-8 CASSLWFHYEQYF
TRBV9 CASSVDRGGDTQYF